This TCR beta chain emerged from a study of molecular identifiers for immune sequencing clone quantification. Study-level findings and limits: Clones above 20 RNA copies contained over 98% of effector molecules and under 1% of naive molecules.

For bulk TCR libraries, previously described methods and listed TCR primers were used. TCRdb called the PCR reads again in MiXCR, with one record for every CDR3 protein. Here the sample spans approximately 680,000 distinct CDR3 sequences, roughly 23% being singletons. With regard to this clonotype: What it binds is unknown.

Material for sequencing was naive CD8+ T cells from blood, with Jurkat cell RNA spiked in. The subset here: FACS-sorted CD8+CD4-CCR7+CD45RA+ naive T cells. The sequence was collected from a human donor in good health. Some libraries in this study had Jurkat cell RNA spiked in.

Here the CDR3 DNA reads TGTGCCAGCAGACCGATTGCCGGGACTAGCGTGATGAATGAGCAGTTCTTC. It encodes CASRPIAGTSVMNEQFF. The genes are TRBV28 and TRBJ2-1, with TRBD2 matching 10 bases. Per the germline V gene, CDR1 is MDHEN and CDR2 is SYDVKM. The J segment lost 7 bases and the V segment lost 6 bases, leaving 15 bases of the junction unmatched. CDR3 size: 17 residues.